The rows below give T cell receptor beta chains drawn from one sample of a study of shared clonotypes between healthy human individuals. This table comes from immunoSEQ multiplex PCR, and its TCRdb copy is limited to in-frame clones, with some not included. The sample carries about 520,000 clones, around 95% recorded once. Sequenced: naive CD4+ T cells sorted from blood. The receptors come from a woman in her twenties or thirties in good health. Both conserved end residues are part of each CDR3. The D gene is left open where the match is weak.

TRBV11-2	TRBJ2-3	TRBD2	CASSLGGLAGTDTQYF	TGTGCCAGCAGCTTAGGAGGACTAGCTGGTACAGATACGCAGTATTTT
TRBV18	TRBJ2-7	TRBD1	CASSPADRGPYEQYF	TGTGCCAGCTCACCGGCGGACAGGGGCCCCTACGAGCAGTACTTC
TRBV10-1	TRBJ2-2	TRBD1	CASRHKQGANGELFF	TGCGCCAGCAGACACAAACAGGGGGCTAACGGGGAGCTGTTTTTT
TRBV7-9	TRBJ2-7	NA	CASSTTTENYEQYF	TGTGCCAGCAGCACCACGACGGAAAACTACGAGCAGTACTTC
TRBV5-8	TRBJ1-5	NA	CASSSYPGQQTRPQHF	TGTGCCAGCAGCTCATACCCGGGACAACAGACACGGCCCCAGCATTTT
TRBV2	TRBJ2-1	NA	CASSSGTYNEQFF	TGTGCCAGCAGTTCCGGGACCTACAATGAGCAGTTCTTC
TRBV5-4	TRBJ2-1	NA	CASSLAGYEQFF	TGTGCCAGCAGCTTGGCCGGTTATGAGCAGTTCTTC
TRBV5-1	TRBJ2-1	NA	CASSLGGSRGNEQFF	TGCGCCAGCAGCTTGGGTGGGAGTAGAGGGAATGAGCAGTTCTTC
TRBV21-1	TRBJ2-3	NA	CASSKYPDTQYF	TGTGCCAGCAGCAAATATCCAGATACGCAGTATTTT
TRBV19	TRBJ1-4	TRBD1	CASRGQGGEKLFF	TGTGCCAGTAGGGGACAGGGAGGTGAAAAACTGTTTTTT
TRBV5-4	TRBJ1-5	TRBD1	CASSSGGTSNQPQHF	TGTGCCAGCAGTTCAGGGGGGACTAGCAATCAGCCCCAGCATTTT
TRBV30	TRBJ1-5	TRBD1	CAWAMGDRQPQHF	TGTGCCTGGGCGATGGGGGACAGGCAGCCCCAGCATTTT
TRBV11-2	TRBJ1-1	NA	CASSPQANTEAFF	TGTGCCAGCAGCCCACAGGCGAACACTGAAGCTTTCTTT
TRBV19	TRBJ1-2	NA	CASSSSTVSYGYTF	TGTGCCAGTAGTTCATCGACAGTCTCCTATGGCTACACCTTC